A single T cell receptor (beta chain) is shown here with its context. The data stem from a study of shared clonotypes between healthy human individuals. The CDR3 loop spans 13 amino acids. V shed 4 bases and J shed 4 bases, with 11 bases lying between them. Germline CDR1 SGHTA, CDR2 FQGNSA. DNA input for the unsorted PBMC replicate PCRs was about 280 ng, approximately 30,000 T cell genomes. The repertoire was sequenced with immunoSEQ multiplex PCR; TCRdb's copy has only in-frame clones and lacks some. The data show about 490,000 clones, around 79% seen once. The TCR originated in a woman between 40 and 55 years old in good health. Some clones in this sample may be carry-over from other donors' samples. The sequenced material came from PBMCs. This chain connects TRBV7-2 to TRBJ2-7, with D uncertain. CDR3 protein: CASSSGLEYEQYF. CDR3 nucleotides: TGTGCCAGCAGCTCGGGCCTTGAGTACGAGCAGTACTTC.